Below are 22 T cell receptor beta chains sequenced from a single sample in a study of cytomegalovirus exposure and HLA in healthy donors. 60 Vbeta and 13 Jbeta primers were used in PCR. Profiled with immunoSEQ multiplex PCR; TCRdb holds only in-frame clones, not every one. The profile shows 170,000 or so clones, around 77% of them singletons. The sample comprised PBMCs. These receptors all come from a man in his 60s in good health and CMV-seronegative.

This clone was counted between two and nine times. The DNA for the CDR3 is TGTGCCAGTAGATCAAGGGGCGGGGCAAGCACAGATACGCAGTATTTT. The encoded protein is CASRSRGGASTDTQYF. This chain links TRBV19 with TRBJ2-3; TRBD2 might be the D (6 bases). V was pared by 6 bases and J by 0 bases, with 16 bases between. CDR3 length equals 16 residues. Germline V gives CDR1 LNHDA, CDR2 SQIVND (reference sequence).

The chain carries TRBV5-4 and TRBJ1-4; D unresolved. The germline V gene has CDR1 SGHNT and CDR2 YYREEE (reference sequence). Trimming cost V 3 bases and J 1 base, with 19 bases left between them. There are 18 residues in the CDR3. The CDR3 spells CASSSKRGNRLTNEKLFF. CDR3 nucleotides: TGTGCCAGCAGCTCTAAGAGAGGGAACCGTTTAACTAATGAAAAACTGTTTTTT.

This sequence joins TRBV19 and TRBJ2-1; TRBD2 matches at 8 bases. From germline, CDR1 is LNHDA and CDR2 SQIVND (reference sequence). V was clipped by 6 bases and J by 7 bases; unmatched bases: 8. The CDR3 loop spans 14 amino acids. The CDR3, as DNA: TGTGCCAGTAGCGGGGGCGGCGGGAGGAATGAGCAGTTCTTC. It translates to CASSGGGGRNEQFF.

A few counts support this clone. The chain carries TRBV7-8 and TRBJ2-7; D is perhaps TRBD1 (5 bases). The V gene lost 4 bases and the J gene lost 4 bases, with 8 bases spanning the gap. Germline assignment: CDR1 SGHVS and CDR2 FQNEAQ. The CDR3 loop spans 12 amino acids. The CDR3, as DNA: TGTGCCAGCAGCTCTGGGGCTTACGAGCAGTACTTC. Translated: CASSSGAYEQYF.

V and J are TRBV7-2 and TRBJ2-3; 9 bases are shared with TRBD1. The CDR3 loop spans 14 amino acids. The V segment lost 3 bases and the J segment 4 bases; nucleotides outside the gene matches: 2. Per germline, CDR1 SGHTA and CDR2 FQGNSA. In DNA, the CDR3 is TGTGCCAGCAGCTTCGGGACAGGGTCAGATACGCAGTATTTT. Translation: CASSFGTGSDTQYF.

This chain joins TRBV6-6 and TRBJ2-7, with TRBD1 matching over 8 bases. Germline assignment: CDR1 MNHNY and CDR2 SVGAGI (reference sequence). This CDR3 spans 14 amino acids. Trimming took 2 bases from V and 2 from J; bases not matched to a gene: 2. In DNA form, the CDR3 reads TGTGCCAGCAGTTACGGGGACAGGACCTACGAGCAGTACTTC. Protein product: CASSYGDRTYEQYF.

This clone was observed a handful of times. The CDR3 spells CASSELHVGTGDEQYF. DNA of the CDR3: TGTGCCAGCAGTGAACTCCACGTGGGGACAGGGGACGAGCAGTACTTC. This chain links TRBV2 with TRBJ2-7, with 10 bases that match TRBD1. The length of the CDR3 is 16 residues. Germline V gene lookup returns CDR1 SNHLY and CDR2 FYNNEI. V shed 2 bases, J shed 5 bases, and the junction held 9 bases outside the gene matches.

J is TRBJ1-6 and V is TRBV27; D ambiguous. V lost 3 bases to trimming and J lost 5 bases, with 8 bases between them. The germline V gene encodes CDR1 MNHEY and CDR2 SMNVEV (reference sequence). CDR3 length: 14 amino acids. CDR3 amino acids: CASSFYRDNSPLHF. For the CDR3, the DNA is TGTGCCAGCAGTTTTTATCGGGATAATTCACCCCTCCACTTT.

The rearrangement uses TRBV6-6 and TRBJ1-2; 7 bases agree with TRBD1. After removal of 4 bases from V and 2 bases from J, the junction contained 7 bases not matched to a gene. This CDR3 has 15 amino acids. CDR1 and CDR2 (germline): MNHNY, SVGAGI (reference sequence). The CDR3 sequence: CASSLSGTANYGYTF. Here the CDR3 DNA reads TGTGCCAGCAGTTTGTCTGGGACAGCAAACTATGGCTACACCTTC.

The rearrangement uses TRBV6-1 and TRBJ2-5; tentatively, D is TRBD1 (6 bases). This CDR3 contains 14 residues. V was shortened by 1 base and J by 5 bases, with 11 bases between the two germline ends. CDR1 and CDR2 (germline): MNHNS, SASEGT. The CDR3 region has the DNA TGTGCCAGCAGTGAAGACAGGGTTTTTGAGACCCAGTACTTC. Translated, it gives CASSEDRVFETQYF.

This clone was counted between two and nine times. Here the CDR3 reads CAISDEGMNTEAFF. Written as DNA, the CDR3 is TGTGCCATCAGTGACGAGGGCATGAACACTGAAGCTTTCTTT. The chain has TRBV10-3 and TRBJ1-1; D is unresolved. CDR3 length: 14 amino acids. Between the trimmed V and J ends, which lost 3 bases and 0 bases, there was a span of 8 bases. From germline, CDR1 is ENHRY and CDR2 SYGVKD.

V usage is TRBV10-3 and J usage is TRBJ1-6, with D hard to call. Trimming removed 2 bases from V and 3 bases from J, with 5 bases in between. Germline V gene data show CDR1 as ENHRY and CDR2 as SYGVKD. The CDR3 extends over 14 amino acids. The CDR3 region has the DNA TGTGCCATCAGTGAGACAGTCTATAATTCACCCCTCCACTTT. Protein sequence: CAISETVYNSPLHF.

This CDR3 reads CASRSVAFRQGQDEKLFF. In nucleotides, the CDR3 is TGTGCCAGCAGATCAGTAGCGTTCCGACAGGGGCAGGATGAAAAACTGTTTTTT. The chain uses TRBV27 and TRBJ1-4; 8 bases align to TRBD1. The germline V gene encodes CDR1 MNHEY and CDR2 SMNVEV (reference sequence). The CDR3 contains 18 residues. With V trimmed by 6 bases and J by 6 bases, 18 bases remained unmatched.

The rearrangement links TRBV5-4 to TRBJ2-1, with TRBD2 matching 15 bases. CDR1 and CDR2 (germline): SGHNT, YYREEE (reference sequence). Trimming at V came to 3 bases and at J to 0 bases, leaving 4 bases not matched to a gene. CDR3 length: 18 amino acids. CDR3 DNA: TGTGCCAGCAGCTCCGGACTAGCGGGAGGGAGCTCCTACAATGAGCAGTTCTTC. Amino acid sequence: CASSSGLAGGSSYNEQFF.

The V and J genes are TRBV5-1 and TRBJ2-1, with TRBD2 as a possible D gene (6 bases). The V end was cut by 4 bases, the J end by 3 bases, with 17 bases between. Germline lookup yields CDR1 SGHRS and CDR2 YFSETQ. The CDR3 contains 16 residues. The CDR3 is CASSPWAGTIYNEQFF. The CDR3 DNA follows: TGCGCCAGCAGCCCGTGGGCGGGAACAATCTACAATGAGCAGTTCTTC. The full variable domain, in which reference TRBV5-1 and TRBJ2-1 provide the parts outside the CDR3, is KAGVTQTPRYLIKTRGQQVTLSCSPISGHRSVSWYQQTPGQGLQFLFEYFSETQRNKGNFPGRFSGRQFSNSRSEMNVSTLELGDSALYLCASSPWAGTIYNEQFFGPGTRLTVL.

Only a few counts were recorded for this clone. The chain couples TRBV10-1 to TRBJ2-7, with 7 bases lining up with TRBD2. V lost 5 bases, J lost 2 bases, and 3 bases stayed unmatched. The germline V gene encodes CDR1 WNHNN and CDR2 SYGVQD (reference sequence). The CDR3 is 13 residues long. The CDR3 DNA follows: TGCGCCAGCAGTAGGGCGGGAGCCTACGAGCAGTACTTC. As protein: CASSRAGAYEQYF.

This clone appeared once. J is TRBJ2-7 and V is TRBV7-9; 7 bases agree with TRBD1. The germline V gene encodes CDR1 SEHNR and CDR2 FQNEAQ (reference sequence). The CDR3 runs 15 residues. The V segment lost 2 bases and the J segment 2 bases; nucleotides outside the gene matches: 6. The CDR3: CASSLLGGLTYEQYF. The CDR3 DNA reads TGTGCCAGCAGCTTACTAGGGGGCCTTACCTACGAGCAGTACTTC.

The chain recombines TRBV5-1 with TRBJ2-3; D gene unclear. Per germline, CDR1 SGHRS and CDR2 YFSETQ. The V end was cut by 4 bases, the J end by 4 bases, with 7 bases between. The CDR3 is 12 amino acids. The CDR3 DNA is TGCGCCAGCAGCCGAACGGCAGATACGCAGTATTTT. It specifies CASSRTADTQYF.

The J gene is TRBJ2-7, the V gene TRBV11-2, with 9 bases that match TRBD1. From germline, CDR1 is SGHAT and CDR2 FQNNGV. The CDR3 sequence is 15 residues long. V lost 5 bases to trimming and J lost 1 base; unmatched junction nucleotides: 6. The CDR3 here is CASSVYRGQSYEQYF. The CDR3 DNA reads as TGTGCCAGCAGCGTATACAGGGGGCAATCCTACGAGCAGTACTTC.

The V gene is TRBV19, the J gene TRBJ2-7; 11 bases are a match to TRBD1. CDR1 is LNHDA, CDR2 SQIVND, per germline (reference sequence). Germline trimming cut 3 bases from V and 7 bases from J; bases unmatched to any gene: 11. The CDR3 contains 16 residues. CDR3 region: CASSMSGTGGHREQYF. The CDR3 bases are TGTGCCAGTAGTATGAGCGGGACAGGGGGACATAGGGAGCAGTACTTC.

The count of this clone is one. The CDR3 spells CASSAGDRGAYEQYF. For the CDR3, the DNA is TGCGCCAGCAGCGCCGGAGACAGGGGCGCCTACGAGCAGTACTTC. The chain combines TRBV5-1 with TRBJ2-7; 8 bases match TRBD1. Germline V gene sequence: CDR1 SGHRS, CDR2 YFSETQ. CDR3 size: 15 residues. V was pared by 4 bases and J by 2 bases, with 8 bases of the junction left unmatched.

This clone showed up just once. Other nucleotide sequences in the sample specify the same CDR3. CDR3: CASSFKPGQGHYGYTF. The CDR3 nucleotides read TGTGCCAGCAGTTTTAAGCCGGGACAGGGGCACTATGGCTACACCTTC. This chain links TRBV27 with TRBJ1-2, with TRBD1 matching over 10 bases. Germline V gene lookup returns CDR1 MNHEY and CDR2 SMNVEV (reference sequence). CDR3 length equals 16 residues. The trim removed 3 bases at V and 3 bases at J, leaving 7 bases unmatched.